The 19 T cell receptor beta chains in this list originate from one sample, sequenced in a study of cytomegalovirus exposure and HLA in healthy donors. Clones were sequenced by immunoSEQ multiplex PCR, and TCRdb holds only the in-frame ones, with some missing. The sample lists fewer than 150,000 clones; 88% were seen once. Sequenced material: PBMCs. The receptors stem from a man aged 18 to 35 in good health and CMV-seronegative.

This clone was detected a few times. The CDR3 loop is CASSLPGTGSGNTIYF. The CDR3 nucleotides are TGTGCCAGCAGTTTACCGGGGACAGGGAGCGGAAACACCATATATTTT. The gene calls are TRBV28 and TRBJ1-3, with 9 positions matching TRBD1. J gave up 4 bases and V 2 bases, and 6 bases lay outside the gene matches. The CDR3 totals 16 residues. Germline CDR1 and CDR2: MDHEN and SYDVKM.

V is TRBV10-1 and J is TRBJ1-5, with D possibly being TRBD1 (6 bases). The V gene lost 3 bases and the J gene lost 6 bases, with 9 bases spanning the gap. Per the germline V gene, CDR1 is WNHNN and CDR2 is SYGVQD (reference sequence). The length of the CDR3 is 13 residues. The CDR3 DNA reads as TGCGCCAGCAGTGACAGGGGTGGTCAGCCCCAGCATTTT. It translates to CASSDRGGQPQHF.

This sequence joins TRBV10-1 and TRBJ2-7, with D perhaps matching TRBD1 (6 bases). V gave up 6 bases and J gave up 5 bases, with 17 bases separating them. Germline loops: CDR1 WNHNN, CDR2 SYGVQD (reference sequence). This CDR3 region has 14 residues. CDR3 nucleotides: TGCGCCAGCAGCTCAGGGGCTAAACGGAACGAGCAGTACTTC. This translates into CASSSGAKRNEQYF.

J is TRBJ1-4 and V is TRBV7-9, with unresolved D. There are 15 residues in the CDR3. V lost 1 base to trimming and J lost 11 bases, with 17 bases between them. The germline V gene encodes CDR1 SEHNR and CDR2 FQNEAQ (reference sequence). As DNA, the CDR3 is TGTGCCAGCAGCTTAGGGAGGACGGCCGGTAGCAAACTGTTTTTT. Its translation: CASSLGRTAGSKLFF.

The CDR3 reads CASSEWGQGRGTEAFF. Here the CDR3 DNA reads TGTGCCAGCAGTGAATGGGGGCAGGGTCGGGGCACTGAAGCTTTCTTT. V and J are TRBV6-1 and TRBJ1-1; D is perhaps TRBD1 (6 bases). The CDR3 loop spans 16 amino acids. CDR1 is MNHNS, CDR2 SASEGT, per germline. V was cut by 2 bases and J by 4 bases, with 17 bases left in between.

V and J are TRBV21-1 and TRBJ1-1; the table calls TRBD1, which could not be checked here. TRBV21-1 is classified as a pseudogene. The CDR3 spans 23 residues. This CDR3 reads CASSKVDGQGEGASCGMNTEAFF. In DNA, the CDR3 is TGTGCCAGCAGCAAAGTAGACGGACAGGGGGAAGGGGCCAGTTGTGGGATGAACACTGAAGCTTTCTTT.

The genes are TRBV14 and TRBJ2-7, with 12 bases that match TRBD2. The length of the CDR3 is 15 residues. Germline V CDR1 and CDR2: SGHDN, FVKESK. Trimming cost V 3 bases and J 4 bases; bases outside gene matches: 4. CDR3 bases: TGTGCCAGCAGCCAGCCGGGACTAGCGGGTTACGAGCAGTACTTC. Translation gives CASSQPGLAGYEQYF.

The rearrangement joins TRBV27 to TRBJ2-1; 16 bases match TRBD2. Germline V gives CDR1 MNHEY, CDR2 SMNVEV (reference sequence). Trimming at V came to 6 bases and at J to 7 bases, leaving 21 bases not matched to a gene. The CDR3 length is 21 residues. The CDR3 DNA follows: TGTGCCAGCAGCGCAGAGGGACTAGCGGGAGGGCTTTTCGAGTTCGGGAATGAGCAGTTCTTC. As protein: CASSAEGLAGGLFEFGNEQFF.

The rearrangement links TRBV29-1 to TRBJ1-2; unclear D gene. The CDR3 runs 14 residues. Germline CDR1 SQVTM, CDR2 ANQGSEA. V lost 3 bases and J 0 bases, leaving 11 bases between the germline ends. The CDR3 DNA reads TGCAGCGTTGACAGAAGACTTACTAACTATGGCTACACCTTC. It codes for CSVDRRLTNYGYTF.

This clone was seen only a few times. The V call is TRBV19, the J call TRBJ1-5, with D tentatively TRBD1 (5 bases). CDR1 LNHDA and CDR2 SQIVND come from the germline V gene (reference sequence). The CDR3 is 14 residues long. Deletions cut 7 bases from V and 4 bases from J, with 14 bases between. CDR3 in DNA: TGTGCCAGTACCACAGGATCTGGTAATCAGCCCCAGCATTTT. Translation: CASTTGSGNQPQHF.

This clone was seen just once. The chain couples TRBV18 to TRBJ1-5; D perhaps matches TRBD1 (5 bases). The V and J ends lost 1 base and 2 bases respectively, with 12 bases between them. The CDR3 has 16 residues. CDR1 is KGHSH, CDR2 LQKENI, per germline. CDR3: CASSPQGDMRNQPQHF. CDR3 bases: TGTGCCAGCTCACCACAAGGGGATATGCGCAATCAGCCCCAGCATTTT.

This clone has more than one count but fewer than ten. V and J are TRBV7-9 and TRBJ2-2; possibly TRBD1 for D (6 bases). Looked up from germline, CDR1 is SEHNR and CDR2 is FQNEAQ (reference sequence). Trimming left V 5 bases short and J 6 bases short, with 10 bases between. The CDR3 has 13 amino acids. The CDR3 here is CASSSRGPGELFF. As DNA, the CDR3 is TGTGCCAGCAGCAGCAGGGGCCCCGGGGAGCTGTTTTTT.

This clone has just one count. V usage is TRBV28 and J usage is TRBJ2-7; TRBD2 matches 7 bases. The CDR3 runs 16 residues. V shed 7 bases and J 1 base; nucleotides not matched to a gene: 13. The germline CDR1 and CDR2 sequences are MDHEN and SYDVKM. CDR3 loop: CASIPGSSGPSYEQYF. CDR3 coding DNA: TGTGCCAGCATCCCGGGGAGTAGCGGGCCTTCCTACGAGCAGTACTTC.

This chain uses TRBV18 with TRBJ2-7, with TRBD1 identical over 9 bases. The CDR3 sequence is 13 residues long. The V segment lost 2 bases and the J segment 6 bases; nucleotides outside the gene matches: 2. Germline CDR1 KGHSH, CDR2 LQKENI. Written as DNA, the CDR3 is TGTGCCAGCTCACCAGGGACAGGGCGCGAGCAGTACTTC. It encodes CASSPGTGREQYF.

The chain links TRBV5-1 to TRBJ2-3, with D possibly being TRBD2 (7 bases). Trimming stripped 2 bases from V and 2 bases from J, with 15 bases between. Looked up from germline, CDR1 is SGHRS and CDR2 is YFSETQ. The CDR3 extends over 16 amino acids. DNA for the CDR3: TGCGCCAGCAGCTTCAAGCCAGGGGACTACACAGATACGCAGTATTTT. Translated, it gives CASSFKPGDYTDTQYF. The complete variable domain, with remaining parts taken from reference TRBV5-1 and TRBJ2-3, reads KAGVTQTPRYLIKTRGQQVTLSCSPISGHRSVSWYQQTPGQGLQFLFEYFSETQRNKGNFPGRFSGRQFSNSRSEMNVSTLELGDSALYLCASSFKPGDYTDTQYFGPGTRLTVL.

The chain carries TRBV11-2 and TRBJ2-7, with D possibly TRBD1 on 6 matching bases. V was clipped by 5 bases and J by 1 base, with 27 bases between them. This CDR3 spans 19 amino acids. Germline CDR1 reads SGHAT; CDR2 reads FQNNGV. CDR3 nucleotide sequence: TGTGCCAGCAGCCTCGTCCCCCCACAGGGACGGGGAGCTTCCTACGAGCAGTACTTC. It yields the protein CASSLVPPQGRGASYEQYF.

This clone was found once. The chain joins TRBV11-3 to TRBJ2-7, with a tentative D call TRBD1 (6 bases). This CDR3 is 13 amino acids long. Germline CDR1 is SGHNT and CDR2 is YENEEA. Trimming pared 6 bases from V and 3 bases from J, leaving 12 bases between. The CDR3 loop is CASSYTQGYEQYF. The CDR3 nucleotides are TGTGCCAGCAGTTATACACAGGGCTACGAGCAGTACTTC. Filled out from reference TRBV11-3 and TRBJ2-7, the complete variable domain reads EAGVVQSPRYKIIEKKQPVAFWCNPISGHNTLYWYLQNLGQGPELLIRYENEEAVDDSQLPKDRFSAERLKGVDSTLKIQPAELGDSAVYLCASSYTQGYEQYFGPGTRLTVT.

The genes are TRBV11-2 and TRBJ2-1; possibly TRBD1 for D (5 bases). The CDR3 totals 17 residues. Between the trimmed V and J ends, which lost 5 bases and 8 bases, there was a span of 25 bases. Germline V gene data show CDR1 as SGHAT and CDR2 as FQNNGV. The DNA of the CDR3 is TGTGCCAGCAGCCCCGCCGTTCTGGCTAGGGGCATGGATGAGCAGTTCTTC. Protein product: CASSPAVLARGMDEQFF.

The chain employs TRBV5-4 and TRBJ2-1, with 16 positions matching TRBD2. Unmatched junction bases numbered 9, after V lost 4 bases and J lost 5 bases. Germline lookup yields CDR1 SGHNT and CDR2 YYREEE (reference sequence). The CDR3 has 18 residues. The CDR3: CASSPPGLAGGRDNEQFF. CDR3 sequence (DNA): TGTGCCAGCAGCCCGCCGGGACTAGCGGGAGGGCGGGACAATGAGCAGTTCTTC.